These T cell receptor beta chains were read from a single sample in a study of T cell responses to AZD1222 COVID-19 vaccine. TCRdb's table, derived via immunoSEQ multiplex PCR, lists solely in-frame clones and lacks some. The sample yields around 77,000 clones, more than 75% seen once. Here the sequenced sample was peripheral blood, taken on day 0 of AZD1222 vaccination. The receptors shown here come from an adult in good health. The CDR3 runs from the conserved cysteine through the conserved F or W.

v_gene,len,j_gene,CDR3aa
TRBV24-1,16,TRBJ2-3,CATSEPAGGGADTQYF
TRBV6-1,13,TRBJ1-2,CASSESRLYGYTF
TRBV5-1,15,TRBJ2-7,CASSPGTLGIYEQYF
TRBV5-1,17,TRBJ1-1,CASSLGIRARLNTEAFF
TRBV7-2,15,TRBJ1-4,CASSSWVGGNEKLFF
TRBV7-8,14,TRBJ1-4,CASSSRDPNEKLFF
TRBV5-4,15,TRBJ2-5,CASSLSDRFQETQYF
TRBV28,14,TRBJ2-7,CASSLSRPPYEQYF
TRBV5-8,14,TRBJ2-1,CASNTAGDHNEQFF
TRBV7-9,14,TRBJ1-1,CASSQTQGNTEAFF
TRBV11-2,14,TRBJ1-2,CASSFGQGAYGYTF
TRBV19,17,TRBJ2-3,CASSTPAATSKGDTQYF
TRBV7-9,15,TRBJ1-4,CASSPDRDRVGKLFF
TRBV5-4,15,TRBJ1-2,CASSLPGTGNYGYTF
TRBV23-1,14,TRBJ2-7,CASSHLVGGGEQYF
TRBV5-6,16,TRBJ2-7,CASSQPPGTGGSRQYF
TRBV28,18,TRBJ1-6,CASSLAPWGASFDSPLHF
TRBV30,14,TRBJ1-2,CALTRRSPNYGYTF
TRBV3-1/TRBV3-2,13,TRBJ1-1,CASSQGGGTEAFF
TRBV29-1,15,TRBJ2-3,CSVRLAGSSTDTQYF
TRBV6-5,14,TRBJ2-1,CASRPTGVYNEQFF
TRBV5-1,16,TRBJ1-6,CASSLGPQMPNSPLHF
TRBV28,15,TRBJ2-7,CASDRAGSLSYEQYF
TRBV10-3,15,TRBJ2-2,CAISEWQGATGELFF
TRBV9,13,TRBJ2-1,CASSAGWNNEQFF
TRBV7-3,15,TRBJ1-5,CASSSQTGSNQPQHF
TRBV12-3/TRBV12-4,13,TRBJ1-2,CASSPSQGAGYTF